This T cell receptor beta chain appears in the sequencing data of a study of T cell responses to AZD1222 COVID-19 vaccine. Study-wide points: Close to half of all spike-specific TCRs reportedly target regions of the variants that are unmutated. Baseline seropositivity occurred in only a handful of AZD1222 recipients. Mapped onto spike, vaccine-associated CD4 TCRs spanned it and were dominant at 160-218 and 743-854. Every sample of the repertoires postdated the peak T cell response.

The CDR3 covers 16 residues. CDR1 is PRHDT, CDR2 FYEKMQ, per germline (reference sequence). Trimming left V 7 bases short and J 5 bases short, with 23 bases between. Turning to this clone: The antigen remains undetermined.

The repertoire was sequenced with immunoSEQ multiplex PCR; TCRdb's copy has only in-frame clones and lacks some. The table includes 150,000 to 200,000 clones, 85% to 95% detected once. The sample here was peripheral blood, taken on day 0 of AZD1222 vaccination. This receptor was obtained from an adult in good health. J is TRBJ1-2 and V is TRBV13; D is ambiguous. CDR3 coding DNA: TGTGCCAGCACCTCATCCTTGGAATCCCTCCTATATGGCTACACCTTC. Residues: CASTSSLESLLYGYTF.